These 10 T cell receptor beta chains were sequenced from one sample in a study of blood T cell repertoires in COVID-19. The data were produced by immunoSEQ multiplex PCR, yet TCRdb's version contains in-frame clones alone and is incomplete. Here the sample spans hundreds of thousands of clones, approximately 85% being singletons. Sequenced material: peripheral blood. These receptors came from an older woman with acute or convalescent COVID-19.

The rearrangement joins TRBV2 to TRBJ1-5; the D is unclear. This CDR3 spans 14 amino acids. CDR1 is SNHLY and CDR2 is FYNNEI in the germline V gene. V lost 3 bases and J lost 4, with 10 bases in between. The CDR3 DNA sequence: TGTGCCAGCAGTGATCAGTCAGTTAATCAGCCCCAGCATTTT. Translating it yields CASSDQSVNQPQHF.

The J gene is TRBJ2-5, the V gene TRBV7-6, with 14 bases that match TRBD2. In germline, CDR1 is SGHVS, CDR2 FNYEAQ. Trimming took 1 base from V and 1 from J; bases not matched to a gene: 2. The length of the CDR3 is 17 residues. Here the CDR3 DNA reads TGTGCCAGCAGCTTAGTGGGGACTAGCGGGGGCCAAGAGACCCAGTACTTC. Its translation is CASSLVGTSGGQETQYF.

The rearrangement uses TRBV5-5 and TRBJ1-2; 7 nucleotides match TRBD1. Germline-derived CDR1 and CDR2 are SGHKS and YYEKEE (reference sequence). The CDR3 is made up of 16 amino acids. Losses at the gene ends were 6 bases for V and 5 bases for J; bases not matched to a gene: 16. The CDR3 sequence is CASTISGTAIEYGYTF. CDR3 nucleotides: TGTGCCAGCACCATCTCCGGGACAGCCATTGAGTATGGCTACACCTTC.

This chain connects TRBV7-7 to TRBJ2-5; TRBD2 is a possible D gene (7 bases). The CDR3 loop spans 14 amino acids. Germline values: CDR1 SSHAT, CDR2 FNYEAQ (reference sequence). Deletions cut 5 bases from V and 5 bases from J, with 15 bases between. CDR3 nucleotide sequence: TGTGCCAGCAGCCCACCGGGGGGCTCGGAGACCCAGTACTTC. It specifies CASSPPGGSETQYF.

This sequence joins TRBV7-2 and TRBJ2-2; D possibly corresponds to TRBD1 (5 bases). V dropped 0 bases and J dropped 1 base, with 6 bases sitting between them. The length of the CDR3 is 15 residues. Germline lookup yields CDR1 SGHTA and CDR2 FQGNSA. The CDR3 nucleotides read TGTGCCAGCAGCTTAGCTCAGGGGAACACCGGGGAGCTGTTTTTT. This translates into CASSLAQGNTGELFF. Together with reference TRBV7-2 and TRBJ2-2, the CDR3 gives the full variable domain: GAGVSQSPSNKVTEKGKDVELRCDPISGHTALYWYRQSLGQGLEFLIYFQGNSAPDKSGLPSDRFSAERTGGSVSTLTIQRTQQEDSAVYLCASSLAQGNTGELFFGEGSRLTVL.

This clone was seen a few times. The chain's CDR3 is CASSLAWQGARGYTF. The DNA of the CDR3 is TGTGCCAGCAGCTTGGCCTGGCAGGGGGCGAGGGGCTACACCTTC. This sequence joins TRBV5-6 and TRBJ1-2, with 8 bases identical to TRBD1. Germline CDR1 reads SGHDT; CDR2 reads YYEEEE. Germline trimming cut 0 bases from V and 8 bases from J; bases unmatched to any gene: 9. There are 15 residues in the CDR3. Using reference TRBV5-6 and TRBJ1-2 for the parts outside the CDR3, the full variable domain is DAGVTQSPTHLIKTRGQQVTLRCSPKSGHDTVSWYQQALGQGPQFIFQYYEEEERQRGNFPDRFSGHQFPNYSSELNVNALLLGDSALYLCASSLAWQGARGYTFGSGTRLTVV.

The V gene is TRBV10-3, the J gene TRBJ1-4, with D possibly being TRBD1 (5 bases). Trimming took 0 bases from V and 5 from J, leaving 13 bases between them. In germline, CDR1 is ENHRY, CDR2 SYGVKD. The CDR3 is made up of 16 amino acids. DNA of the CDR3: TGTGCCATCAGTGAGTCGAGCGGGGACGGGAATGAAAAACTGTTTTTT. Translated, it gives CAISESSGDGNEKLFF.

The CDR3 DNA follows: TGTGCCAGCAGCTGGGGGACAGATAACTATGGCTACACCTTC. This translates into CASSWGTDNYGYTF. The chain carries TRBV5-6 and TRBJ1-2; TRBD1 aligns across 7 bases. V lost 3 bases, J lost 1 base, and 3 bases stayed unmatched. The CDR3 has 14 residues. Germline V CDR1 and CDR2: SGHDT, YYEEEE.

This clone appeared a single time. This sequence joins TRBV5-1 and TRBJ2-5, with TRBD1 matching 8 bases. The V gene's germline CDR1 is SGHRS and CDR2 YFSETQ. The CDR3 covers 15 residues. With 1 base clipped from V and 1 base from J, the junction kept 3 bases outside the gene matches. The CDR3 DNA follows: TGCGCCAGCAGCTTGAATACAGGGGGCCAAGAGACCCAGTACTTC. Its protein product is CASSLNTGGQETQYF.

This clone appeared a single time. This sequence joins TRBV12-3 or TRBV12-4 and TRBJ2-1, with a weak D call TRBD1 (6 bases). This CDR3 has 12 residues. The germline V and J ends were trimmed by 4 bases and 6 bases, with 7 bases remaining between them. The CDR3, as DNA: TGTGCCAGCAGTTCAGGGGTCAATGAGCAGTTCTTC. Translating gives CASSSGVNEQFF.